Below, 21 T cell receptor beta chains from the same sample are listed, as sequenced in a study of cytomegalovirus exposure and HLA in healthy donors. Generated by immunoSEQ multiplex PCR, the TCRdb table keeps only in-frame clones and is missing some. The sample lists some 130,000 clones; around 93% were seen once. The specimen sequenced was PBMCs. Receptor source: a man between 18 and 35 years old in good health and CMV-seropositive.

The chain combines TRBV4-1 with TRBJ1-2; 8 positions agree with TRBD1. Germline CDR1 MGHRA, CDR2 YSYEKL. The V gene end was trimmed by 4 bases and the J gene end by 4 bases; junction bases not matched to a gene: 5. This CDR3 is built from 14 residues. The chain's CDR3 is CASSPTGGAYGYTF. The CDR3 DNA follows: TGCGCCAGCAGCCCAACAGGGGGGGCCTATGGCTACACCTTC.

This rearrangement joins TRBV7-9 to TRBJ2-3; 12 nucleotides align to TRBD2. The CDR3 runs to 16 residues. Trimming removed 5 bases from V and 6 bases from J; junction bases left unmatched: 9. Germline lookup yields CDR1 SEHNR and CDR2 FQNEAQ (reference sequence). CDR3 coding DNA: TGTGCCAGCAGCCCAGCTAGCGGGAGGGCCAGGGATACGCAGTATTTT. It specifies CASSPASGRARDTQYF.

This sequence joins TRBV30 and TRBJ2-3, with D possibly being TRBD1 (6 bases). This CDR3 comprises 15 residues. Germline V gene data show CDR1 as GTSNPN and CDR2 as SVGIG (reference sequence). With 2 bases removed from V and 8 bases from J, the gap between germline ends came to 20 bases. The CDR3 nucleotides are TGTGCCTGGAGTCCGGGGACCTGGGACACGTCTACGCAGTATTTT. The encoded protein is CAWSPGTWDTSTQYF.

This chain connects TRBV7-7 to TRBJ2-5; 9 nucleotides agree with TRBD2. Germline CDR1 reads SSHAT; CDR2 reads FNYEAQ (reference sequence). Losses at the gene ends were 4 bases for V and 7 bases for J; bases not matched to a gene: 10. This CDR3 comprises 15 residues. CDR3: CASSYSGSSIGTQYF. In DNA, the CDR3 is TGTGCCAGCAGCTATAGCGGGAGTTCGATCGGGACCCAGTACTTC.

J is TRBJ2-7 and V is TRBV9; D is unclear. Germline V gives CDR1 SGDLS, CDR2 YYNGEE. The V end was cut by 0 bases, the J end by 0 bases, with 7 bases between. This CDR3 is built from 14 residues. The CDR3 protein is CASSVDSSSYEQYF. CDR3 coding DNA: TGTGCCAGCAGCGTAGACAGCTCCTCCTACGAGCAGTACTTC.

This chain links TRBV30 with TRBJ2-1, with 13 nucleotides matching TRBD2. This CDR3 is 15 amino acids long. Trimming removed 3 bases from V and 5 bases from J; junction bases left unmatched: 4. The germline gives CDR1 GTSNPN, CDR2 SVGIG (reference sequence). The CDR3 DNA reads as TGTGCCTGGAGCCTGGGACTAGCGGGAAACAATGAGCAGTTCTTC. Translation gives CAWSLGLAGNNEQFF.

This clone came up once. The J gene is TRBJ2-7, the V gene TRBV28, with 7 bases identical to TRBD2. This CDR3 is 14 amino acids long. Germline V gene data show CDR1 as MDHEN and CDR2 as SYDVKM. Trimming took 7 bases from V and 5 from J; bases not matched to a gene: 11. The DNA of the CDR3 is TGTGCCAGCACCACAGCGGGACTCTACAACGAGCAGTACTTC. Amino acid sequence: CASTTAGLYNEQYF.

The rearrangement uses TRBV2 and TRBJ1-1; tentative D call: TRBD1 (6 bases). Germline V gene lookup returns CDR1 SNHLY and CDR2 FYNNEI. The CDR3 is 16 amino acids. The V and J ends lost 5 bases and 1 base respectively, with 17 bases between them. CDR3 sequence (DNA): TGTGCCAGCAGTAATTATCTACGGGACAAGAACACTGAAGCTTTCTTT. Its translation: CASSNYLRDKNTEAFF.

CDR3 sequence (DNA): TGTGCCAGCAGACCTAGCGGGAGGATGGAGACCCAGTACTTC. Translated: CASRPSGRMETQYF. The V call is TRBV2, the J call TRBJ2-5; 11 bases line up with TRBD2. The J segment lost 5 bases and the V segment lost 6 bases, leaving 5 bases of the junction unmatched. This CDR3 is 14 amino acids long. Looked up from germline, CDR1 is SNHLY and CDR2 is FYNNEI.

The chain couples TRBV5-1 to TRBJ1-5; a possible D gene is TRBD1 (5 bases). V lost 4 bases and J lost 2, with 22 bases in between. The CDR3 has 18 residues. Germline loops: CDR1 SGHRS, CDR2 YFSETQ. In DNA form, the CDR3 reads TGCGCCAGCAGCGGCAGACGGACGGGGGTGGTGGGCAATCAGCCCCAGCATTTT. The encoded protein is CASSGRRTGVVGNQPQHF.

V gene TRBV4-2 combines with J gene TRBJ2-1; TRBD2 matches 14 bases. The CDR3 loop spans 18 amino acids. The germline gives CDR1 LGHNA, CDR2 YNFKEQ. Trimming at V came to 4 bases and at J to 8 bases, leaving 13 bases not matched to a gene. Written as DNA, the CDR3 is TGTGCCAGCAGCCGTGTTACTCCGGGACTAGCGGGAGTCTATGAGCAGTTCTTC. This gives the protein CASSRVTPGLAGVYEQFF.

V usage is TRBV2 and J usage is TRBJ2-1; D may be TRBD1 (5 bases). This CDR3 contains 16 residues. The ends were cut back, 0 bases at V and 9 bases at J, with 18 bases in the middle. CDR1 and CDR2 from the germline V gene are SNHLY and FYNNEI. As DNA, the CDR3 is TGTGCCAGCAGTGAAGCGCTTGTTCAGGGATCGGGTGAGCAGTTCTTC. It specifies CASSEALVQGSGEQFF.

The rearrangement links TRBV4-1 to TRBJ1-5; 7 nucleotides align to TRBD1. The CDR3 totals 15 residues. V lost 5 bases and J lost 7; bases outside the gene matches: 11. CDR1 is MGHRA, CDR2 YSYEKL, per germline. CDR3: CASSSTTGFGQPQHF. CDR3 bases: TGCGCCAGCAGCTCGACGACAGGGTTCGGGCAGCCCCAGCATTTT.

The V call is TRBV5-4, the J call TRBJ2-7; a possible D gene is TRBD2 (5 bases). Trimming took off 4 bases at V and 6 bases at J, with 20 bases between the two ends. Germline assignment: CDR1 SGHNT and CDR2 YYREEE (reference sequence). The CDR3 is 15 amino acids. CDR3 residues: CASSEEARRGSEQYF. As DNA, the CDR3 is TGTGCCAGCAGCGAGGAGGCGAGAAGAGGGTCCGAGCAGTACTTC.

The CDR3 region is CASSQGAGNEQFF. DNA of the CDR3: TGTGCCAGCAGCCAAGGGGCAGGGAATGAGCAGTTCTTC. The chain combines TRBV4-2 with TRBJ2-1, with a weak D call TRBD1 (5 bases). This CDR3 region has 13 residues. CDR1 is LGHNA and CDR2 is YNFKEQ in the germline V gene. The V end lost 1 base, the J end lost 7 bases, and 8 bases lay between the germline ends.

The rearrangement links TRBV28 to TRBJ2-7; TRBD2 matches at 11 bases. The germline V gene has CDR1 MDHEN and CDR2 SYDVKM. Germline trimming cut 3 bases from V and 2 bases from J; bases unmatched to any gene: 3. The CDR3 loop spans 15 amino acids. CDR3 in amino acids: CASSFIAGGPYEQYF. In nucleotides, the CDR3 is TGTGCCAGCAGTTTTATAGCGGGAGGGCCCTACGAGCAGTACTTC.

This chain's CDR3 is CASSPGQGNEKLFF. CDR3 bases: TGTGCCAGCAGTCCGGGACAGGGAAATGAAAAACTGTTTTTT. The chain is built from TRBV28 and TRBJ1-4; 9 nucleotides agree with TRBD1. V dropped 5 bases and J dropped 5; count of bases not matched to a gene: 3. The germline gives CDR1 MDHEN, CDR2 SYDVKM. CDR3 length equals 14 residues.

V gene TRBV6-5 combines with J gene TRBJ1-5, with 8 bases aligning to TRBD1. Germline V gene sequence: CDR1 MNHEY, CDR2 SVGAGI. The CDR3 totals 14 residues. The junction had 9 bases not matched to a gene; V was cut back by 7 bases and J by 7 bases. The CDR3 loop is CASIRGQGGQPQHF. The CDR3 nucleotides read TGTGCCAGCATCCGAGGACAGGGCGGACAGCCCCAGCATTTT.

CDR3 sequence (DNA): TGTGCCAGCAGCCAGAAAGGGAGGGCCGGGGAGCTGTTTTTT. Protein product: CASSQKGRAGELFF. The chain is built from TRBV7-2 and TRBJ2-2; 7 nucleotides match TRBD2. The trim removed 5 bases at V and 6 bases at J, leaving 6 bases unmatched. CDR3 size: 14 residues. The germline CDR1 and CDR2 sequences are SGHTA and FQGNSA.

This clone was counted a single time. The chain has TRBV5-4 and TRBJ2-1; 10 nucleotides line up with TRBD2. V trimming: 2 bases; J trimming: 3 bases; junction bases outside the gene matches: 5. The CDR3 loop spans 16 amino acids. Germline assignment: CDR1 SGHNT and CDR2 YYREEE (reference sequence). This chain's CDR3 is CASSFDSGRHYNEQFF. CDR3 sequence (DNA): TGTGCCAGCAGCTTCGATAGCGGGAGGCACTACAATGAGCAGTTCTTC.

This sequence joins TRBV28 and TRBJ2-7; a possible D gene is TRBD2 (6 bases). V dropped 1 base and J dropped 3 bases, with 13 bases sitting between them. The CDR3 spans 15 residues. CDR1 and CDR2 from the germline V gene are MDHEN and SYDVKM. The CDR3 loop reads CASSLLGGTSYEQYF. Written as DNA, the CDR3 is TGTGCCAGCAGTTTATTGGGGGGAACGAGCTACGAGCAGTACTTC.